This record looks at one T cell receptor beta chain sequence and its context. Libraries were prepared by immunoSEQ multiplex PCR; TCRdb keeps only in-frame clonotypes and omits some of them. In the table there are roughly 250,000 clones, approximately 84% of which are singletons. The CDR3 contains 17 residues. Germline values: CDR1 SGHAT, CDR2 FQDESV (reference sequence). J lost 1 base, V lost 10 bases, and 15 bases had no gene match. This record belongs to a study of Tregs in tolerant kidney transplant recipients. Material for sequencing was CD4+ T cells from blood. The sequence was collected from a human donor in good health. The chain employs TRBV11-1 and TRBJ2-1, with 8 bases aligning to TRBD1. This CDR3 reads CATAPRRQGLSYNEQFF. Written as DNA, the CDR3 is TGTGCCACTGCCCCGAGGCGACAGGGGTTATCCTACAATGAGCAGTTCTTC.